A selection of T cell receptor beta chains follows, all from one sample in a study of response to subunit inactivated influenza vaccine. A single record per CDR3 protein comes from TCRdb applying MiXCR to the RT-PCR reads. The table lists about 540,000 distinct CDR3 sequences, under 30% of them singletons, with 2.5% to 3% in the top ten. A further study also used this sample, focusing on T cells expressing NK-cell markers.

This sample comprised CD4+ T cells sorted from PBMCs, obtained less than 13 days after vaccination. Receptor source: a man over 45 who received an inactivated influenza vaccine. Both conserved end residues are part of each CDR3. The D gene is left open where the match is weak. Clone size is given for some rows only: seen once, a few or many times, or a class if the clone is expanded.

>few|TRBJ1-2|TRBV6-1|.
TGTGCCAGCAGTGAAAGCGCAGGAACCCCTTGGTATGGCTACACCTTC
CASSESAGTPWYGYTF
>few|TRBJ1-2|TRBV5-5|.
TGTGCCAGCAGCTCCCTCGGGCAGGGATGGGGCTACACCTTC
CASSSLGQGWGYTF
>few|TRBJ2-7|TRBV28|TRBD2
TGTGCCAGCCGGGGGGTAGGGGCAGCAAACGAGCAGTACTTC
CASRGVGAANEQYF
>.|TRBJ2-7|TRBV3-1|.
TGTGCCAGCAGCCAAGCGACCTACCCTGAGCAGTACTTC
CASSQATYPEQYF
>.|TRBJ2-5|TRBV6-1|.
TGTGCCAGCAGACCGCCGGGACCTCGGGTCCAAGAGACCCAGTACTTC
CASRPPGPRVQETQYF
>few|TRBJ2-1|TRBV7-2|TRBD2
TGTGCCAGCAGCTTATCCCCAGTTAGCGGGAGCCTGTTCTTC
CASSLSPVSGSLFF
>.|TRBJ1-1|TRBV7-9|.
TGTGCCACCTCGAATCTCAAGGGAACTTACACTGAAGCTTTCTTT
CATSNLKGTYTEAFF
>.|TRBJ1-6|TRBV7-9|.
TGTGCCAGCAGCGGGCGGGACGGCTCCTATAATTCACCCCTCCACTTT
CASSGRDGSYNSPLHF
>.|TRBJ1-1|TRBV5-1|TRBD1
TGCGCCAGCAGCCAGACGGGACAGCTGAACACTGAAGCTTTCTTT
CASSQTGQLNTEAFF
>many|TRBJ2-7|TRBV15|TRBD2
TGTGCCACCAGCAGAGTGGGTCTAGCGGGAGACGAGCAGTACTTC
CATSRVGLAGDEQYF